This entry lists 7 T cell receptor beta chains sequenced from one sample in a study of multiple sclerosis patients with progressive multifocal leukoencephalopathy. The time point is: about a year of natalizumab therapy. TCRdb's copy holds only in-frame clones and misses some; the assay was immunoSEQ multiplex PCR. The sample has roughly 29,000 clones, roughly 90% seen once. This specimen consisted of PBMCs, obtained from a patient treated with natalizumab. These receptors came from a human donor with multiple sclerosis.

The chain has TRBV6-1 and TRBJ1-5; no firm D call. The CDR3 runs to 14 residues. Germline V lookup: CDR1 MNHNS, CDR2 SASEGT. Trimming shortened V by 1 base and J by 7 bases, and 11 bases separated the two germline ends. The CDR3, as DNA: TGTGCCAGCAGTGAAGGCGAGGGAAGCCAGCCCCAGCATTTT. Translating it yields CASSEGEGSQPQHF.

V gene TRBV19 combines with J gene TRBJ2-6, with D tentatively TRBD1 (6 bases). Germline V CDR1 and CDR2: LNHDA, SQIVND (reference sequence). V lost 10 bases, J lost 0 bases, and 13 bases lay in between. The CDR3 runs 15 residues. The DNA for the CDR3 is TGTGCCACCCATCAGGGGCTCTCTGGGGCCAACGTCCTGACTTTC. Protein sequence: CATHQGLSGANVLTF.

This chain joins TRBV11-2 and TRBJ1-1; D not certain. V shed 3 bases and J shed 11 bases, with 13 bases lying between them. Germline lookup yields CDR1 SGHAT and CDR2 FQNNGV. This CDR3 region has 12 residues. CDR3: CASSFGAEGAFF. The DNA for the CDR3 is TGTGCCAGCAGCTTTGGCGCTGAGGGTGCTTTCTTT. The full variable domain, completed using reference TRBV11-2 and TRBJ1-1, is EAGVAQSPRYKIIEKRQSVAFWCNPISGHATLYWYQQILGQGPKLLIQFQNNGVVDDSQLPKDRFSAERLKGVDSTLKIQPAKLEDSAVYLCASSFGAEGAFFGQGTRLTVV.

The V gene is TRBV19, the J gene TRBJ2-2; D unclear. V was pared by 8 bases and J by 1 base, with 14 bases between. The CDR3 consists of 15 residues. Per the germline V gene, CDR1 is LNHDA and CDR2 is SQIVND (reference sequence). This chain's CDR3 is CASHNPAGNTGELFF. The CDR3 region has the DNA TGTGCCAGTCACAACCCGGCAGGGAACACCGGGGAGCTGTTTTTT.

The chain combines TRBV29-1 with TRBJ1-2, with D perhaps TRBD1 (5 bases). V was cut by 5 bases and J by 7 bases, with 23 bases left in between. Looked up from germline, CDR1 is SQVTM and CDR2 is ANQGSEA. The CDR3 runs to 15 residues. The CDR3 DNA is TGCAGCGTTTCCCTATGGTTGGGGCCTGGGGGTGGCTACACCTTC. As protein: CSVSLWLGPGGGYTF.

This clone was picked up one time. This chain connects TRBV9 to TRBJ1-5; the match to TRBD1 covers 10 bases. Unmatched junction bases numbered 11, after V lost 4 bases and J lost 1 base. This CDR3 has 18 residues. Germline V CDR1 and CDR2: SGDLS, YYNGEE. The CDR3 protein is CASSPSLGQGLSNQPQHF. The CDR3 DNA reads as TGTGCCAGCAGCCCATCCCTGGGACAGGGGTTAAGCAATCAGCCCCAGCATTTT.

This chain connects TRBV27 to TRBJ2-7, with a weak D call TRBD1 (6 bases). The CDR3 is 17 amino acids. The V gene's germline CDR1 is MNHEY and CDR2 SMNVEV (reference sequence). V was shortened by 6 bases and J by 0 bases, with 21 bases between the two germline ends. CDR3 protein: CASRLKGSGAYSYEQYF. CDR3 in DNA: TGTGCCAGCAGACTCAAGGGGTCAGGGGCGTACTCCTACGAGCAGTACTTC.